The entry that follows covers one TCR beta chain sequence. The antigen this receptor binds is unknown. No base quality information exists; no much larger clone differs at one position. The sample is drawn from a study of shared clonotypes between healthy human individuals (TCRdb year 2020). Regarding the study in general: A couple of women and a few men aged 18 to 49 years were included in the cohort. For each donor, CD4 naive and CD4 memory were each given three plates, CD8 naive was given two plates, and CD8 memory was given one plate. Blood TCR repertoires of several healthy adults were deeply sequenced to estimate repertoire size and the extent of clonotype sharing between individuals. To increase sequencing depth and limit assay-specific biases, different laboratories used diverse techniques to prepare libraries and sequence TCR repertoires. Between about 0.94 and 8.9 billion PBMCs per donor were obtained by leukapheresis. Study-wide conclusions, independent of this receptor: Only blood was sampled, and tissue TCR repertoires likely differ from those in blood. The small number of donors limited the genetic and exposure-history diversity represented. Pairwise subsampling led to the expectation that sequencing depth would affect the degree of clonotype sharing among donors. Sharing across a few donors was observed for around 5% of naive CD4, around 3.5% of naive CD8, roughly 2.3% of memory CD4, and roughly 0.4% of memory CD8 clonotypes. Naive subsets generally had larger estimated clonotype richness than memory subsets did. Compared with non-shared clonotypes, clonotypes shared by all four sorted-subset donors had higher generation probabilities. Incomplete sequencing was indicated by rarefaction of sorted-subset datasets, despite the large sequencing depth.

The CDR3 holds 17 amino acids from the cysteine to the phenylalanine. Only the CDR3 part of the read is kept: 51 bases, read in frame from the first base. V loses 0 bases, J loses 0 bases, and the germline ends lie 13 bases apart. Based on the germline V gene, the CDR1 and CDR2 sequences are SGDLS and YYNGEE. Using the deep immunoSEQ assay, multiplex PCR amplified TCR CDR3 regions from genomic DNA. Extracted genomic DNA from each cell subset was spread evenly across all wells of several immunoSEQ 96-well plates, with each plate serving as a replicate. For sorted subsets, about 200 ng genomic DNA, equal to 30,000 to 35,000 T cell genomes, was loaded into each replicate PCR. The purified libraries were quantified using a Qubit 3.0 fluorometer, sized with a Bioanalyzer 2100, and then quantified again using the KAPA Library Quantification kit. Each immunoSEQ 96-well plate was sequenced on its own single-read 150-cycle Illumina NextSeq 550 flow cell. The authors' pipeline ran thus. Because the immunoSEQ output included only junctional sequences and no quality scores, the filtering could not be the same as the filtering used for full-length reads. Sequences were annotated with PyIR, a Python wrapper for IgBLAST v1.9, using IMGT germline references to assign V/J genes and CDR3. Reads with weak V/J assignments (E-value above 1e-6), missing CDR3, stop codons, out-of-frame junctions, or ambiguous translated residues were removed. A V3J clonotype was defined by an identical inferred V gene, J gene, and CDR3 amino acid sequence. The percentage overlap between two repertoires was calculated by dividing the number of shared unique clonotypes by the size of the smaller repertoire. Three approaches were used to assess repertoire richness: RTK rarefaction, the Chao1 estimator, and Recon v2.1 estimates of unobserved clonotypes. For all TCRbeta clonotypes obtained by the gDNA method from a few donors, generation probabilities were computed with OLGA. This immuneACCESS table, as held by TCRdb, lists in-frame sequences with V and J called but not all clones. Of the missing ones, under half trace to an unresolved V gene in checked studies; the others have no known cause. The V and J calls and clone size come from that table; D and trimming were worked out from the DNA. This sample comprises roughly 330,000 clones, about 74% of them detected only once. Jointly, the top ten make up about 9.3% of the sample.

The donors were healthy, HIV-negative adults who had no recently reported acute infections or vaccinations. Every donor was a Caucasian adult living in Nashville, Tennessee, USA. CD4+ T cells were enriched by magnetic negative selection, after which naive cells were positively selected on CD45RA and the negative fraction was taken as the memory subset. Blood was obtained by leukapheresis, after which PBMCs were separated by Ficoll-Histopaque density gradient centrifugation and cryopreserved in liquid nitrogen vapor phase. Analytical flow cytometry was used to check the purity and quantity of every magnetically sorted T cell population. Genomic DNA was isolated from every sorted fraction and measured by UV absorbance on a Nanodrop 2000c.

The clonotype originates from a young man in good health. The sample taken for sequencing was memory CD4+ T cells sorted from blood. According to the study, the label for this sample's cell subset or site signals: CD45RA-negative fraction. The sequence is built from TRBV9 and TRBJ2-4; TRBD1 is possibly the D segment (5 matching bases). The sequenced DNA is TGTGCCAGCAGCGTAGGTGGCACCCAGGGAGCCAAAAACATTCAGTACTTC. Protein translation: CASSVGGTQGAKNIQYF. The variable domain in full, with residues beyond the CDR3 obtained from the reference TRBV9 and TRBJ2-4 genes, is DSGVTQTPKHLITATGQRVTLRCSPRSGDLSVYWYQQSLDQGLQFLIQYYNGEERAKGNILERFSAQQFPDLHSELNLSSLELGDSALYFCASSVGGTQGAKNIQYFGAGTRLSVL.